This T cell receptor beta chain was sequenced in a study of T cell responses to AZD1222 COVID-19 vaccine. Overall study results and limits: Variant regions that are unmutated are reportedly the target of nearly half of spike-specific TCRs. Along spike, vaccine-associated CD4 TCRs were found throughout, with dominance at 160-218 and 743-854.

Sequenced by immunoSEQ multiplex PCR; TCRdb stores in-frame clones only, minus some. This sample has roughly 160,000 clones; over 85% occur once, and the top ten carry 1.6%. Concerning this clone itself: Its target is unknown.

In germline, CDR1 is LNHNV, CDR2 YYDKDF (reference sequence). The length of the CDR3 is 15 residues. V gave up 3 bases and J gave up 4 bases; unmatched junction bases: 4. The sample in question was peripheral blood, obtained on day 0 of AZD1222 vaccination. The clonotype comes from an adult in good health. V usage is TRBV15 and J usage is TRBJ1-1, with TRBD1 identical over 11 bases. The DNA for the CDR3 is TGTGCCACCAGCAGGTTGGGACAGGGGGTCACTGAAGCTTTCTTT. The encoded protein is CATSRLGQGVTEAFF.